This T cell receptor (beta chain) was profiled in a study of OX40 agonist ivuxolimab in advanced cancers. Study observations and caveats: The antigen specificity of the peripheral T cells (those that were expanded) was not determined. Clones of CD4+ and CD8+ blood T cells grew by week 6 at doses of 0.1 to 3.0 mg/kg. Partial responders dosed at 0.1-3.0 mg/kg displayed clonal expansion ranking among the lowest.

Anyone with autoimmune disease history or systemic immunosuppression was excluded. The CDR3 sequence is 15 residues long. Germline V gene lookup returns CDR1 LNHDA and CDR2 SQIVND (reference sequence). V shed 3 bases, J shed 4 bases, and the junction held 5 bases outside the gene matches. A remark on this clone: Its antigen remains unidentified.

Sequencing used immunoSEQ multiplex PCR; TCRdb keeps in-frame clones, though not all of them. Of about 34,000 clones in the sample, around 80% are singletons; the top ten hold approximately 11%. The sample in question was CD4+ or CD8+ T cells sorted from blood, obtained in a trial of the OX40 agonist ivuxolimab. The chain joins TRBV19 to TRBJ2-3, with 9 bases aligning to TRBD1. The clonotype originates from an adult with an advanced solid tumor such as melanoma, head and neck, liver or kidney cancer. CDR3 DNA: TGTGCCAGTAGTATTCAGTACAGGGGGCCAGATACGCAGTATTTT. Protein: CASSIQYRGPDTQYF.